This TCR beta chain was found in a study of blood T cell repertoires in COVID-19. Overall study: Samples taken during acute and convalescent COVID-19 were collected in the United States, Italy and Spain.

To note about this clone: Other DNA sequences within the sample encode an identical CDR3.

CDR1 is MNHEY and CDR2 is SVGEGT in the germline V gene. The CDR3 is made up of 12 amino acids. V was cut by 1 base and J by 3 bases, with 4 bases left in between. Methods used by the authors: Amplification with reference gene primers provided the estimates of nucleated cell counts. Clones were sequenced by immunoSEQ multiplex PCR, and TCRdb holds only the in-frame ones, with some missing. D and trimming come from the DNA, and the V and J calls and clone size come from that table. The table records 300,000 to 350,000 clones, roughly 87% of them present only once. The chain joins TRBV6-2 or TRBV6-3 to TRBJ2-7; D remains ambiguous. The clonotype was recovered from a man between 18 and 29 years old with active or convalescent COVID-19. The sample consisted of peripheral blood. The CDR3: CASSYFSYEQYF. DNA of the CDR3: TGTGCCAGCAGTTACTTCAGCTACGAGCAGTACTTC.